Shown below are 25 T cell receptor beta chains from a single sample sequenced in a study of breast tumors, draining lymph nodes, adjacent tissues. Breast cancer patients provided tissue from their axillary draining lymph nodes. Each CDR3 protein is one row after TCRdb ran MiXCR on the multiplex PCR reads. This table holds some 230,000 distinct CDR3 sequences, 30% to 35% found once. What was sequenced was axillary lymph node tissue. The origin of the receptors is a female donor with breast cancer. Some clones in this sample may be carry-over from other donors' samples.

This clonotype was picked up many times. The chain has TRBV6-6 and TRBJ1-3; D call uncertain. V lost 6 bases to trimming and J lost 0 bases, with 12 bases between them. Germline V gene data show CDR1 as MNHNY and CDR2 as SVGAGI (reference sequence). CDR3 length: 15 amino acids. As DNA, the CDR3 is TGTGCCAGCAGCTATCTCGTGAGCTCTGGAAACACCATATATTTT. Translating it yields CASSYLVSSGNTIYF.

There are many counts of this clonotype. The gene calls are TRBV10-3 and TRBJ2-7; D is possibly TRBD1 or TRBD2 (5 bases each). Trimming took 4 bases from V and 5 from J, leaving 15 bases between them. The CDR3 is 14 amino acids. CDR1 is ENHRY and CDR2 is SYGVKD in the germline V gene. Written as DNA, the CDR3 is TGTGCCATCAGTGCGAGGGGCAGTCTTGACGAGCAGTACTTC. Its protein is CAISARGSLDEQYF.

This clonotype appeared a single time. The chain employs TRBV7-9 and TRBJ2-5, with 9 positions matching TRBD2. This CDR3 is 16 amino acids long. The germline gives CDR1 SEHNR, CDR2 FQNEAQ (reference sequence). Trimming removed 5 bases from V and 4 bases from J; junction bases left unmatched: 11. The CDR3 spells CASSPKRGTSRETQYF. CDR3 DNA: TGTGCCAGCAGCCCAAAGAGGGGGACTAGCCGAGAGACCCAGTACTTC.

In this sample, this clonotype turned up many times. The V gene is TRBV7-9, the J gene TRBJ1-6, with TRBD1 as a possible D gene (5 bases). This CDR3 has 14 residues. The ends were cut back, 5 bases at V and 7 bases at J, with 12 bases in the middle. Germline V gives CDR1 SEHNR, CDR2 FQNEAQ (reference sequence). CDR3: CASSQQGPNSPLHF. The DNA of the CDR3 is TGTGCCAGCAGCCAGCAGGGACCAAATTCACCCCTCCACTTT.

This clonotype was counted many times. The chain joins TRBV7-9 to TRBJ2-3, with a weak D call TRBD2 (5 bases). The CDR3 sequence is 12 residues long. V lost 5 bases and J lost 10, with 13 bases in between. In germline, CDR1 is SEHNR, CDR2 FQNEAQ (reference sequence). The chain's CDR3 is CASSPASLAQYF. The CDR3 DNA reads as TGTGCCAGCAGCCCAGCTAGCCTGGCGCAGTATTTT.

As for this clonotype: A much larger clone differs by one base, so this may be a read error. J is TRBJ2-7 and V is TRBV20-1; D is undetermined. From germline, CDR1 is DFQATT and CDR2 SNEGSKA (reference sequence). The CDR3 extends over 11 amino acids. The CDR3 is CSARRRDEQSF. The DNA of the CDR3 is TGCAGTGCTCGCCGACGAGATGAGCAGTCCTTC.

Only a few counts were recorded for this clonotype. The J gene is TRBJ2-5, the V gene TRBV5-1, with 7 bases identical to TRBD1. Germline V gene data show CDR1 as SGHRS and CDR2 as YFSETQ. The CDR3 runs 15 residues. Losses at the gene ends were 4 bases for V and 5 bases for J; bases not matched to a gene: 11. CDR3 residues: CASSITGAPGETQYF. For the CDR3, the DNA is TGCGCCAGCAGCATAACAGGGGCGCCTGGGGAGACCCAGTACTTC.

This clonotype has a count of ten or more. This chain uses TRBV14 with TRBJ1-2, with no clear D. Looked up from germline, CDR1 is SGHDN and CDR2 is FVKESK. V was trimmed by 0 bases and J by 4 bases, leaving 9 bases between them. This CDR3 is 14 amino acids long. CDR3: CASSQDVDTYGYTF. CDR3 sequence (DNA): TGTGCCAGCAGCCAAGATGTAGATACCTATGGCTACACCTTC.

The table lists this clonotype with a few counts. This clone may be a read error of a much larger clone one base away. This chain connects TRBV20-1 to TRBJ2-3, with TRBD2 matching over 8 bases. This CDR3 comprises 18 residues. CDR1 is DFQATT, CDR2 SNEGSKA, per germline (reference sequence). The ends lost 0 bases at V and 4 bases at J; junction bases unmatched: 15. The CDR3 region has the DNA TGCAGTGCTAGAGAGAGACCCTTGGGACCAGCGGGAGCAGATACGCAGTATTTT. It codes for CSARERPLGPAGADTQYF.

The chain is built from TRBV2 and TRBJ2-1, with 10 bases fitting TRBD1. V gave up 8 bases and J gave up 7 bases; unmatched junction bases: 8. This CDR3 is built from 14 residues. The germline V gene has CDR1 SNHLY and CDR2 FYNNEI. The CDR3 region has the DNA TGTGCCAGCGGGGGACAGGGGAGGGGGAATGAGCAGTTCTTC. This codes for CASGGQGRGNEQFF.

The chain links TRBV24-1 to TRBJ1-3; the D is unclear. The V gene's germline CDR1 is KGHDR and CDR2 SFDVKD. The V end lost 8 bases, the J end lost 0 bases, and 4 bases lay between the germline ends. CDR3 length: 12 residues. The CDR3 loop is CATKGSGNTIYF. The CDR3 DNA reads as TGTGCCACCAAAGGCTCTGGAAACACCATATATTTT.

This clonotype showed up many times. This chain connects TRBV4-2 to TRBJ2-3, with TRBD2 matching 13 bases. The V and J ends lost 1 base and 0 bases, in that order; junction bases with no gene match: 1. CDR1 and CDR2 from the germline V gene are LGHNA and YNFKEQ. CDR3 size: 17 residues. CDR3 sequence (DNA): TGTGCCAGCAGCCAAGGGACTAGCGGGAGTAGCACAGATACGCAGTATTTT. Its translation: CASSQGTSGSSTDTQYF.

This clonotype came up many times. V usage is TRBV6-6 and J usage is TRBJ2-5; D is perhaps TRBD2 (5 bases). Germline CDR1 and CDR2: MNHNY and SVGAGI (reference sequence). V lost 6 bases, J lost 5 bases, and 16 bases lay in between. CDR3 length: 14 amino acids. DNA for the CDR3: TGTGCCAGCAGCATAACGGACTTCCGCGAGACCCAGTACTTC. It yields the protein CASSITDFRETQYF.

This clonotype was found many times. V usage is TRBV5-8 and J usage is TRBJ1-2, with TRBD1 as a possible D gene (5 bases). The CDR3 is 14 residues long. Germline loops: CDR1 SGHTS, CDR2 YDEGEE. The V gene lost 0 bases and the J gene lost 5 bases, with 11 bases spanning the gap. The CDR3 DNA sequence: TGTGCCAGCAGCTTGGGACAGACCCCTTATGGCTACACCTTC. This codes for CASSLGQTPYGYTF.

About this clonotype itself: A much larger clone is a single base away; this may be a read error. This sequence joins TRBV5-1 and TRBJ2-1, with 7 bases that match TRBD1. CDR1 is SGHRS and CDR2 is YFSETQ in the germline V gene. The CDR3 has 14 amino acids. The CDR3 DNA sequence: TGCGCTAGCAGCGCCGGGGCAGGGGGCAATGAGCAGTTCTTC. Amino acid sequence: CASSAGAGGNEQFF.

This clonotype was recorded at least ten times. The chain employs TRBV7-8 and TRBJ1-2; a weak D match, TRBD1 (6 bases). Trimming removed 2 bases at V and 3 bases at J, with 13 bases between. CDR3 length equals 15 residues. Germline CDR1 SGHVS, CDR2 FQNEAQ. The CDR3 is CASSLTGGGDYGYTF. CDR3 coding DNA: TGTGCCAGCAGCTTAACTGGGGGGGGCGACTATGGCTACACCTTC.

As for this clonotype: This may come from a read error, since a much larger clone is one base off. The chain uses TRBV25-1 and TRBJ1-4; D not certain. TRBJ1-1 explains the end of the DNA better; the J call may be wrong. Germline values: CDR1 MGHDK, CDR2 SYGVNS. This CDR3 comprises 14 residues. The CDR3 is CASSGDKRNTEAFF. CDR3 sequence (DNA): TGTGCCAGCAGCGGAGACAAGAGGAACACTGAAGCTTTCTTT.

This clonotype was seen ten or more times. This chain connects TRBV6-6 to TRBJ2-2; 11 bases agree with TRBD2. CDR3 length equals 15 residues. The germline CDR1 and CDR2 sequences are MNHNY and SVGAGI (reference sequence). The J segment lost 6 bases and the V segment lost 7 bases, leaving 7 bases of the junction unmatched. The DNA for the CDR3 is TGTGCCAGCACCGAGGGACTAGCGGCGTCCGGGGAGCTGTTTTTT. Protein product: CASTEGLAASGELFF.

This clonotype was recorded at least ten times. The V and J genes are TRBV7-9 and TRBJ2-7, with 9 bases matching TRBD2. This CDR3 region has 14 residues. Looked up from germline, CDR1 is SEHNR and CDR2 is FQNEAQ (reference sequence). The V gene end was trimmed by 4 bases and the J gene end by 0 bases; junction bases not matched to a gene: 1. The CDR3 region is CASSYSGSSYEQYF. In DNA form, the CDR3 reads TGTGCCAGCAGCTATAGCGGGAGCTCCTACGAGCAGTACTTC.

This clonotype was detected ten times or more. V is TRBV2 and J is TRBJ2-1; 11 bases fit TRBD2. The CDR3 contains 17 residues. Unmatched junction bases numbered 13, after V lost 4 bases and J lost 8 bases. Germline-derived CDR1 and CDR2 are SNHLY and FYNNEI. CDR3: CASSVIGSLAGDYEQFF. The CDR3 coding sequence is TGTGCCAGCAGTGTAATAGGATCACTAGCGGGAGACTATGAGCAGTTCTTC.

The V gene is TRBV6-1, the J gene TRBJ2-3; 7 bases agree with TRBD2. The CDR3 has 14 residues. Germline CDR1 MNHNS, CDR2 SASEGT. Trimming took 5 bases from V and 3 from J; bases not matched to a gene: 5. The DNA of the CDR3 is TGTGCCAGCAGTTACGCGGGAGTTACAGATACGCAGTATTTT. Translation gives CASSYAGVTDTQYF.

There are many counts of this clonotype. This chain uses TRBV5-8 with TRBJ2-3; 11 nucleotides line up with TRBD1. Germline CDR1 and CDR2: SGHTS and YDEGEE. The trim removed 4 bases at V and 1 base at J, leaving 5 bases unmatched. The CDR3 runs to 16 residues. CDR3 DNA: TGTGCCAGCAGCCAAGGACAGGGGGCACGCACAGATACGCAGTATTTT. Its translation: CASSQGQGARTDTQYF.

This clonotype appeared many times. V is TRBV6-6 and J is TRBJ2-1, with D maybe TRBD2 (5 bases). CDR3 length: 12 amino acids. V lost 7 bases to trimming and J lost 14 bases, with 18 bases between them. Germline V gene data show CDR1 as MNHNY and CDR2 as SVGAGI (reference sequence). The DNA for the CDR3 is TGTGCCAGCACGCACCCCTCGGAGGCCGAGTTCTTC. Protein: CASTHPSEAEFF.

This clonotype was detected ten times or more. V and J are TRBV20-1 and TRBJ1-2; 9 bases fit TRBD1. Trimming took 6 bases from V and 5 from J; bases not matched to a gene: 4. Germline V CDR1 and CDR2: DFQATT, SNEGSKA (reference sequence). The CDR3 extends over 12 amino acids. CDR3 protein: CSAPDRGYGYTF. The CDR3 DNA reads as TGCAGTGCCCCGGACAGGGGATATGGCTACACCTTC.

This clonotype was found a few times. A read error may explain this, as a much larger clone is one base away. The V call is TRBV20-1, the J call TRBJ2-7; D might be TRBD1 (6 bases). This CDR3 has 11 residues. The germline V gene has CDR1 DFQATT and CDR2 SNEGSKA (reference sequence). CDR3 loop: CSCQQGNEQSF. The CDR3 nucleotides read TGCAGTTGTCAACAGGGAAACGAGCAGTCCTTC.